This section outlines one T cell receptor (beta chain) sequence together with its context. What it binds is unknown. The sample comes from a study of blood T cells in healthy people across ages. This CDR3 spans 16 amino acids. General observations from the study: Naive T cell percentage showed a strong correlation with the diversity of TCR beta. The diversity estimates, figures obtained from one million T cells, were considered underestimates.

Then a second PCR, running roughly 7 to 11 cycles, was carried out with a sample-barcoded 5' primer and a J-beta primer mix. TCRdb independently ran MiXCR on the 5' RACE reads; one entry per CDR3 protein. Seen here are 850,000 to 1,000,000 distinct CDR3 sequences, about 53% observed once, and the top ten hold roughly 23%. Sequenced material: blood. The TCR sequence derives from a woman aged 55 to 70 in good health. The chain uses TRBV12-3 or TRBV12-4 and TRBJ2-1, with 8 bases fitting TRBD1. The end of the DNA aligns better with TRBJ2-7, so the J call may be wrong. The CDR3 bases are TGTGCCAGCAATAAAAGAAGACAGGGGCATTACAATGAGCAGTACTTC. The encoded protein is CASNKRRQGHYNEQYF.